This T cell receptor (beta chain) was found in a study of CD8+CD57+ T cells in acquired aplastic anemia. Findings and limits, study-wide: Both patients and controls carried the same twenty-nine CD8+ CDR3 sequences.

CDR1 is SGHVS, CDR2 FNYEAQ, per germline. The V and J ends lost 0 bases and 13 bases respectively, with 19 bases between them. The CDR3 is 16 amino acids. Worth noting for this clonotype: Its antigen is not known.

CD8+CD57+ cell expansion had been shown by flow cytometry in patients chosen for sequencing. According to the study, genomic DNA was the template for TCR beta VDJ and CDR3 profiling. TCRdb used MiXCR to reprocess the reads, holding one entry per CDR3 protein. There are approximately 250,000 distinct CDR3 sequences in the sample; approximately 80% occur only once, and 40% to 50% lies in the top ten. Sequencing was carried out using sorted CD4+, CD8+, or CD8+CD57+ T cells (not recorded which) from PBMCs. This chain links TRBV7-6 with TRBJ1-6; maybe TRBD1 (6 bases). This sequence was found in a human donor with aplastic anemia. The CDR3 loop reads CASSLAHGTKESPLHF. The CDR3 bases are TGTGCCAGCAGCTTAGCCCACGGGACAAAAGAGTCCCCCCTCCACTTT.